Each of the 20 T cell receptor beta chains below was sequenced from the same sample in a study of OX40 agonist ivuxolimab in advanced cancers. Generated by immunoSEQ multiplex PCR, the TCRdb table keeps only in-frame clones and is missing some. This table has 75,000 to 95,000 clones, approximately 85% appearing once. This material consisted of CD4+ or CD8+ T cells sorted from blood, taken in a trial of the OX40 agonist ivuxolimab. These receptors came from an adult with an advanced solid tumor such as melanoma, head and neck, liver or kidney cancer.

The chain links TRBV19 to TRBJ2-7, with a weak D call TRBD1 (6 bases). This CDR3 has 14 residues. Trimming left V 5 bases short and J 2 bases short, with 13 bases between. CDR1 and CDR2 from the germline V gene are LNHDA and SQIVND (reference sequence). The CDR3 DNA reads as TGTGCCAGTAGTGCTCAGGGGCGGACCTACGAGCAGTACTTC. It yields the protein CASSAQGRTYEQYF. The variable domain in full, completed from reference TRBV19 and TRBJ2-7, reads DGGITQSPKYLFRKEGQNVTLSCEQNLNHDAMYWYRQDPGQGLRLIYYSQIVNDFQKGDIAEGYSVSREKKESFPLTVTSAQKNPTAFYLCASSAQGRTYEQYFGPGTRLTVT.

The chain joins TRBV4-1 to TRBJ2-1; D is ambiguous. CDR1 is MGHRA and CDR2 is YSYEKL in the germline V gene. With 8 bases removed from V and 5 bases from J, the gap between germline ends came to 1 base. The CDR3 is 9 amino acids. The CDR3 sequence is CASHNEQFF. The DNA of the CDR3 is TGCGCCAGCCACAATGAGCAGTTCTTC.

V and J are TRBV7-2 and TRBJ2-3; TRBD1 matches at 11 bases. The V segment lost 8 bases and the J segment 6 bases; nucleotides outside the gene matches: 10. From germline, CDR1 is SGHTA and CDR2 FQGNSA. This CDR3 region has 15 residues. The CDR3 nucleotides are TGTGCCAGCTCCGGGTTCGGACAGGGGGCGGATACGCAGTATTTT. Translation gives CASSGFGQGADTQYF.

A few counts support this clone. This chain connects TRBV19 to TRBJ1-5; TRBD1 is a possible D gene (6 bases). The germline V gene encodes CDR1 LNHDA and CDR2 SQIVND (reference sequence). The CDR3 sequence is 14 residues long. V was shortened by 5 bases and J by 6 bases, with 14 bases between the two germline ends. The CDR3 nucleotides read TGTGCCAGTAGTCTATCCAGGGGTGGTCAGCCCCAGCATTTT. It codes for CASSLSRGGQPQHF.

This rearrangement joins TRBV2 to TRBJ2-1; TRBD1 matches 9 bases. In germline, CDR1 is SNHLY, CDR2 FYNNEI. V dropped 6 bases and J dropped 5; count of bases not matched to a gene: 2. This CDR3 region has 13 residues. The CDR3 sequence: CASRGQGNNEQFF. CDR3 bases: TGTGCCAGCAGGGGACAGGGTAACAATGAGCAGTTCTTC.

V and J are TRBV5-5 and TRBJ1-4; D gene unclear. This CDR3 is built from 14 residues. Trimming left V 0 bases short and J 0 bases short, with 3 bases between. Germline lookup yields CDR1 SGHKS and CDR2 YYEKEE (reference sequence). CDR3 nucleotides: TGTGCCAGCAGCTTGGACGCAACTAATGAAAAACTGTTTTTT. It codes for CASSLDATNEKLFF. Complete variable domain (other parts from reference TRBV5-5 and TRBJ1-4): DAGVTQSPTHLIKTRGQQVTLRCSPISGHKSVSWYQQVLGQGPQFIFQYYEKEERGRGNFPDRFSARQFPNYSSELNVNALLLGDSALYLCASSLDATNEKLFFGSGTQLSVL.

This clone came up once. The V call is TRBV27, the J call TRBJ2-3; D uncertain. Germline V gives CDR1 MNHEY, CDR2 SMNVEV (reference sequence). This CDR3 region has 13 residues. Between the trimmed V and J ends, which lost 3 bases and 6 bases, there was a span of 10 bases. CDR3 in amino acids: CASSFAWADTQYF. CDR3 coding DNA: TGTGCCAGCAGTTTCGCCTGGGCTGATACGCAGTATTTT.

This sequence joins TRBV11-2 and TRBJ2-7, with D possibly matching TRBD2 (6 bases). Trimming removed 1 base from V and 2 bases from J, with 21 bases in between. This CDR3 is built from 18 residues. Looked up from germline, CDR1 is SGHAT and CDR2 is FQNNGV. The CDR3 here is CASSLVPLVRGLTYEQYV. As DNA, the CDR3 is TGTGCCAGCAGCTTAGTTCCGCTCGTGCGGGGACTTACCTACGAGCAGTACGTC.

The rearrangement links TRBV7-9 to TRBJ1-1; D unresolved. This CDR3 comprises 12 residues. Per the germline V gene, CDR1 is SEHNR and CDR2 is FQNEAQ (reference sequence). V lost 4 bases and J 5 bases, leaving 8 bases between the germline ends. CDR3 residues: CASSSRRTEAFF. CDR3 coding DNA: TGTGCCAGCAGCTCGAGAAGGACTGAAGCTTTCTTT. Filled out from reference TRBV7-9 and TRBJ1-1, the complete variable domain reads DTGVSQNPRHKITKRGQNVTFRCDPISEHNRLYWYRQTLGQGPEFLTYFQNEAQLEKSRLLSDRFSAERPKGSFSTLEIQRTEQGDSAMYLCASSSRRTEAFFGQGTRLTVV.

The genes are TRBV11-2 and TRBJ1-1; TRBD1 might be the D (5 bases). The germline V gene has CDR1 SGHAT and CDR2 FQNNGV. The CDR3 covers 13 residues. Trimming took 5 bases from V and 8 from J, leaving 15 bases between them. The CDR3 DNA reads TGTGCCAGCAGCCGTAGGCAGGGAGGGGAAGCTTTCTTT. Encoded protein: CASSRRQGGEAFF.

This chain links TRBV5-5 with TRBJ1-1; D might be TRBD1 (5 bases). Germline-derived CDR1 and CDR2 are SGHKS and YYEKEE (reference sequence). There are 15 residues in the CDR3. V lost 6 bases and J 0 bases, leaving 15 bases between the germline ends. The CDR3 DNA is TGTGCCAGCATCGCGCCAGGGAGAATGAACACTGAAGCTTTCTTT. Translating it yields CASIAPGRMNTEAFF.

The chain couples TRBV9 to TRBJ2-5, with 9 bases matching TRBD1. This CDR3 comprises 20 residues. V lost 1 base and J lost 1; bases outside the gene matches: 17. CDR1 SGDLS and CDR2 YYNGEE come from the germline V gene. The CDR3 DNA follows: TGTGCCAGCAGCGTAACGACCCCAGGTTCCGGACAGGGGTCCCAAGAGACCCAGTACTTC. Its translation is CASSVTTPGSGQGSQETQYF.

The chain joins TRBV4-3 to TRBJ2-3, with TRBD1 matching over 11 bases. The V and J ends lost 4 bases and 3 bases, in that order; junction bases with no gene match: 9. This CDR3 is 17 amino acids long. Germline CDR1 is LGHNA and CDR2 is YSLEER. CDR3: CASSRGTGGEGTDTQYF. The CDR3 DNA reads as TGCGCCAGCAGCCGCGGGACAGGGGGTGAAGGAACAGATACGCAGTATTTT.

The chain's CDR3 is CASSLAAGAHEQYF. CDR3 nucleotide sequence: TGTGCCAGCAGCTTGGCAGCGGGAGCCCACGAGCAGTACTTC. This rearrangement joins TRBV5-6 to TRBJ2-7; TRBD2 matches at 8 bases. The germline V gene has CDR1 SGHDT and CDR2 YYEEEE. This CDR3 contains 14 residues. The trim removed 0 bases at V and 5 bases at J, leaving 4 bases unmatched.

V and J are TRBV9 and TRBJ2-5; the match to TRBD2 covers 11 bases. The CDR3 contains 17 residues. The germline V gene encodes CDR1 SGDLS and CDR2 YYNGEE. V was pared by 0 bases and J by 3 bases, with 7 bases of the junction left unmatched. DNA for the CDR3: TGTGCCAGCAGCGTAGGAGGGAATAGCGGGGGGGAAGAGACCCAGTACTTC. Encoded protein: CASSVGGNSGGEETQYF.

This clone was seen just once. V gene TRBV28 combines with J gene TRBJ2-7, with TRBD1 matching 10 bases. The CDR3 contains 14 residues. V dropped 7 bases and J dropped 3; count of bases not matched to a gene: 6. Germline CDR1 MDHEN, CDR2 SYDVKM. The CDR3 DNA is TGTGCCAGCACCGGACAGGGGGGTTTCTACGAGCAGTACTTC. This encodes CASTGQGGFYEQYF.

V gene TRBV11-2 combines with J gene TRBJ1-4; no clear D gene. The CDR3 is made up of 14 amino acids. Deletions cut 1 base from V and 8 bases from J, with 11 bases between. Germline CDR1 and CDR2: SGHAT and FQNNGV. The CDR3 DNA is TGTGCCAGCAGCTTAGCGGGAAGATGGGAAAAACTGTTTTTT. It translates to CASSLAGRWEKLFF. Based on the CDR3 plus reference TRBV11-2 and TRBJ1-4, the full variable domain is EAGVAQSPRYKIIEKRQSVAFWCNPISGHATLYWYQQILGQGPKLLIQFQNNGVVDDSQLPKDRFSAERLKGVDSTLKIQPAKLEDSAVYLCASSLAGRWEKLFFGSGTQLSVL.

The gene calls are TRBV7-2 and TRBJ2-1, with a tentative D call TRBD2 (6 bases). The germline V gene encodes CDR1 SGHTA and CDR2 FQGNSA. Between the trimmed V and J ends, which lost 4 bases and 6 bases, there was a span of 13 bases. The CDR3 extends over 14 amino acids. The CDR3 bases are TGTGCCAGCAGCTCACCCGGGAGTGGCAATGAGCAGTTCTTC. Protein: CASSSPGSGNEQFF.

The chain carries TRBV28 and TRBJ2-5; 7 bases fit TRBD2. CDR1 and CDR2 (germline): MDHEN, SYDVKM. Losses at the gene ends were 3 bases for V and 5 bases for J; bases not matched to a gene: 3. The CDR3 spans 13 residues. CDR3 loop: CASSFRGDETQYF. In DNA, the CDR3 is TGTGCCAGCAGTTTTCGGGGGGATGAGACCCAGTACTTC.

The chain uses TRBV6-5 and TRBJ2-5, with D possibly being TRBD1 (6 bases). The CDR3 runs 15 residues. The germline gives CDR1 MNHEY, CDR2 SVGAGI. Between the trimmed V and J ends, which lost 7 bases and 3 bases, there was a span of 18 bases. The CDR3 loop is CASTPVGTREETQYF. The CDR3 coding sequence is TGTGCCAGCACTCCGGTTGGGACAAGAGAAGAGACCCAGTACTTC.